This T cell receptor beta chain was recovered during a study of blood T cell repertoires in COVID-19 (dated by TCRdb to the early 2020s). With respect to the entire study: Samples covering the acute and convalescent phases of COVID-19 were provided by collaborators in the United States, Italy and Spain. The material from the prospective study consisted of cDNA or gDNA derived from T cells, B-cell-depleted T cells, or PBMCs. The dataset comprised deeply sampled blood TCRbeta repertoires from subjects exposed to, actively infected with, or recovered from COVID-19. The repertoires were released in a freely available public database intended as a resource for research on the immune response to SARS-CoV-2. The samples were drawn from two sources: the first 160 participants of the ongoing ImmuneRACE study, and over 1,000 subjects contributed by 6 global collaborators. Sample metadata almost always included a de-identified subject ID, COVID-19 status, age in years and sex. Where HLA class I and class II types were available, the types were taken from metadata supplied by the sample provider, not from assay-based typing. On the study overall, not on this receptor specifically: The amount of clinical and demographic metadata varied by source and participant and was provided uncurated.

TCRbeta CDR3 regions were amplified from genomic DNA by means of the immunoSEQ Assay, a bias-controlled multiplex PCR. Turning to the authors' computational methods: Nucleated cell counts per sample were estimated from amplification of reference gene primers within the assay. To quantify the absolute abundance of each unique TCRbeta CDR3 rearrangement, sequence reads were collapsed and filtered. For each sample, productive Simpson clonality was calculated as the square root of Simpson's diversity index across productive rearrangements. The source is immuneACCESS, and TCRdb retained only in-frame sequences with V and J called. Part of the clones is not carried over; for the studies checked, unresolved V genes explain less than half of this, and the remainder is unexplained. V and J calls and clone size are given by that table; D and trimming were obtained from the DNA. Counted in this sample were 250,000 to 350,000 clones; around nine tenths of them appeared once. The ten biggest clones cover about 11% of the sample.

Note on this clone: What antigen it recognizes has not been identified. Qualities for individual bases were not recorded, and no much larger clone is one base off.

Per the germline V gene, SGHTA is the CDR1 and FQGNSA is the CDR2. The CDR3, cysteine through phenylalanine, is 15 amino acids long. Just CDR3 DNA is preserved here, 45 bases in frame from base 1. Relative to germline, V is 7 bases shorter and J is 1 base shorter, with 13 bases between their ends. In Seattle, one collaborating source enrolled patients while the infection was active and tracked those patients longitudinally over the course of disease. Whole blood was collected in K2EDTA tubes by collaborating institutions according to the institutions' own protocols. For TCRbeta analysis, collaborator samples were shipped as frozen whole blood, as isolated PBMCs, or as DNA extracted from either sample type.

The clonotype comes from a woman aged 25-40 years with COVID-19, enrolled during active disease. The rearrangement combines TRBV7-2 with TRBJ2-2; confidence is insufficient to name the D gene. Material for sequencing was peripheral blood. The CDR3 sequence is CASTPFGQNTGELFF. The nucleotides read TGTGCCAGCACCCCCTTTGGCCAGAACACCGGGGAGCTGTTTTTT.